Below, 26 T cell receptor beta chains from the same sample are listed, as sequenced in a study of blood T cell repertoires in COVID-19. Assay: immunoSEQ multiplex PCR; the TCRdb copy retains only in-frame clones and omits some. The sample yields roughly 190,000 clones, roughly 82% seen once. What was sequenced was peripheral blood. The receptors here all came from a woman in her sixties with COVID-19, enrolled during active disease.

V is TRBV28 and J is TRBJ2-1, with 12 nucleotides matching TRBD2. Germline CDR1 reads MDHEN; CDR2 reads SYDVKM. Trimming cost V 6 bases and J 8 bases; bases outside gene matches: 14. The CDR3 is 17 residues long. The CDR3 sequence is CASRDGLAGSRSDEQFF. In DNA form, the CDR3 reads TGTGCCAGCAGAGACGGACTAGCGGGATCCCGAAGCGATGAGCAGTTCTTC.

The rearrangement links TRBV9 to TRBJ1-3; D possibly corresponds to TRBD1 (5 bases). This CDR3 region has 15 residues. Germline assignment: CDR1 SGDLS and CDR2 YYNGEE. V was trimmed by 3 bases and J by 0 bases, leaving 10 bases between them. CDR3 nucleotides: TGTGCCAGCAGCGCACAAAGGGGCTCTGGAAACACCATATATTTT. This gives the protein CASSAQRGSGNTIYF.

This clone appeared a single time. V and J are TRBV10-3 and TRBJ2-1; TRBD2 matches at 15 bases. The CDR3 runs to 18 residues. The V gene end was trimmed by 4 bases and the J gene end by 4 bases; junction bases not matched to a gene: 8. Per germline, CDR1 ENHRY and CDR2 SYGVKD. In nucleotides, the CDR3 is TGTGCCATCAGTGGGACTAGCGGGAGGGCCCAGTATTACAATGAGCAGTTCTTC. As protein: CAISGTSGRAQYYNEQFF.

This sequence joins TRBV11-2 and TRBJ2-5, with D possibly TRBD2 on 6 matching bases. Deletions cut 1 base from V and 5 bases from J, with 11 bases between. CDR1 and CDR2 (germline): SGHAT, FQNNGV. The length of the CDR3 is 14 residues. This CDR3 reads CASSLVLAGETQYF. The CDR3 nucleotides are TGTGCCAGCAGCTTAGTCCTGGCGGGGGAGACCCAGTACTTC. Using reference TRBV11-2 and TRBJ2-5 for the parts outside the CDR3, the full variable domain is EAGVAQSPRYKIIEKRQSVAFWCNPISGHATLYWYQQILGQGPKLLIQFQNNGVVDDSQLPKDRFSAERLKGVDSTLKIQPAKLEDSAVYLCASSLVLAGETQYFGPGTRLLVL.

The chain is built from TRBV20-1 and TRBJ2-7; the match to TRBD1 covers 7 bases. V gave up 4 bases and J gave up 6 bases; unmatched junction bases: 3. Germline V gives CDR1 DFQATT, CDR2 SNEGSKA (reference sequence). This CDR3 is 11 amino acids long. Written as DNA, the CDR3 is TGCAGTGCTAAAGGGGGCGGCGAGCAGTACTTC. Encoded protein: CSAKGGGEQYF.

For this clone: This CDR3 is also generated by other DNA sequences in the sample. The chain links TRBV10-1 to TRBJ1-1, with D possibly being TRBD1 (6 bases). The CDR3 covers 14 residues. The germline V and J ends were trimmed by 6 bases and 1 base, with 12 bases remaining between them. CDR1 and CDR2 (germline): WNHNN, SYGVQD (reference sequence). The chain's CDR3 is CASSRGGWNTEAFF. DNA for the CDR3: TGCGCCAGCAGCAGGGGCGGGTGGAACACTGAAGCTTTCTTT.

This chain connects TRBV11-2 to TRBJ2-3; D is possibly TRBD1 (6 bases). V lost 2 bases to trimming and J lost 4 bases, with 10 bases between them. The CDR3 is 14 residues long. Germline-derived CDR1 and CDR2 are SGHAT and FQNNGV. The CDR3 DNA reads TGTGCCAGCAGCTTAAGGGGGTGGTCAGATACGCAGTATTTT. Its translation: CASSLRGWSDTQYF.

The chain is built from TRBV19 and TRBJ1-3; TRBD1 aligns across 9 bases. This CDR3 has 18 residues. Germline-derived CDR1 and CDR2 are LNHDA and SQIVND (reference sequence). The V and J ends lost 4 bases and 5 bases, in that order; junction bases with no gene match: 15. CDR3 nucleotide sequence: TGTGCCAGTAGTACCGGGACAGGGATTTTCGCTGTTAGAAACACCATATATTTT. It specifies CASSTGTGIFAVRNTIYF.

The chain links TRBV5-6 to TRBJ1-3, with D possibly TRBD1 on 6 matching bases. CDR1 is SGHDT and CDR2 is YYEEEE in the germline V gene. The CDR3 is 14 residues long. V was clipped by 6 bases and J by 0 bases, with 10 bases between them. The CDR3 region is CASKGRGSGNTIYF. As DNA, the CDR3 is TGTGCCAGCAAAGGCAGGGGCTCTGGAAACACCATATATTTT.

The chain couples TRBV30 to TRBJ2-6; 7 positions agree with TRBD1. The germline V gene encodes CDR1 GTSNPN and CDR2 SVGIG (reference sequence). The length of the CDR3 is 18 residues. V trimming: 2 bases; J trimming: 0 bases; junction bases outside the gene matches: 10. CDR3 protein: CAWSPQGDLSSGANVLTF. The CDR3 nucleotides are TGTGCCTGGAGTCCGCAGGGGGATCTAAGCTCTGGGGCCAACGTCCTGACTTTC.

This chain links TRBV7-9 with TRBJ2-1; 15 bases are a match to TRBD2. This CDR3 is 19 amino acids long. J was trimmed by 3 bases and V by 1 base; bases with no gene match: 7. In germline, CDR1 is SEHNR, CDR2 FQNEAQ (reference sequence). CDR3 protein: CASSLGKGLAGGHYNEQFF. The CDR3 DNA reads as TGTGCCAGCAGCTTAGGAAAGGGACTAGCGGGGGGACACTACAATGAGCAGTTCTTC.

The chain recombines TRBV28 with TRBJ2-1, with TRBD2 identical over 9 bases. The V gene's germline CDR1 is MDHEN and CDR2 SYDVKM. The CDR3 is 13 amino acids. Trimming cost V 7 bases and J 7 bases; bases outside gene matches: 5. The CDR3 nucleotides are TGTGCCAGCAATCGGGCGGGAGGGAATGAGCAGTTCTTC. It is translated as CASNRAGGNEQFF.

The chain uses TRBV6-1 and TRBJ2-7, with D possibly TRBD2 on 6 matching bases. The CDR3 is 13 amino acids. Trimming took off 3 bases at V and 3 bases at J, with 9 bases between the two ends. CDR1 is MNHNS and CDR2 is SASEGT in the germline V gene. CDR3 DNA sequence: TGTGCCAGCAGTGATATGGGACTCTACGAGCAGTACGTC. This encodes CASSDMGLYEQYV.

The V call is TRBV5-1, the J call TRBJ2-7, with TRBD2 matching 13 bases. This CDR3 has 15 residues. The V gene end was trimmed by 2 bases and the J gene end by 5 bases; junction bases not matched to a gene: 4. Germline V lookup: CDR1 SGHRS, CDR2 YFSETQ. The CDR3 bases are TGCGCCAGCAGCTTCGGACTAGCGGGAGTAAACGAGCAGTACTTC. It encodes CASSFGLAGVNEQYF.

J is TRBJ2-3 and V is TRBV10-3; 7 bases are a match to TRBD2. The CDR3 sequence is 14 residues long. CDR1 and CDR2 from the germline V gene are ENHRY and SYGVKD. Trimming cost V 7 bases and J 1 base; bases outside gene matches: 5. CDR3 in amino acids: CAIKEAGGTDTQYF. The CDR3 bases are TGTGCCATCAAGGAGGCGGGGGGCACAGATACGCAGTATTTT.

The chain couples TRBV19 to TRBJ1-1, with 7 bases that match TRBD1. J was trimmed by 4 bases and V by 6 bases; bases with no gene match: 5. The CDR3 is 13 residues long. Germline CDR1 and CDR2: LNHDA and SQIVND (reference sequence). As DNA, the CDR3 is TGTGCCAGTAGGGCAGGGGGGAGCACTGAAGCTTTCTTT. As protein: CASRAGGSTEAFF.

This clone was seen a single time. V is TRBV28 and J is TRBJ2-5, with D perhaps TRBD2 (6 bases). The CDR3 spans 14 residues. Trimming took off 2 bases at V and 1 base at J, with 8 bases between the two ends. Germline V gene data show CDR1 as MDHEN and CDR2 as SYDVKM. The CDR3 reads CASSLGGIQETQYF. The DNA of the CDR3 is TGTGCCAGCAGTTTAGGAGGGATCCAAGAGACCCAGTACTTC.

This chain joins TRBV30 and TRBJ2-1; perhaps TRBD2 as D (6 bases). CDR1 is GTSNPN, CDR2 SVGIG, per germline (reference sequence). The CDR3 covers 11 residues. The ends were cut back, 1 base at V and 14 bases at J, with 12 bases in the middle. The CDR3 nucleotides are TGTGCCTGGAGTGGGGGAGGAGTTAAGTTCTTC. It translates to CAWSGGGVKFF.

The genes are TRBV7-9 and TRBJ2-1; 9 bases agree with TRBD2. V was clipped by 2 bases and J by 2 bases; unmatched bases: 7. This CDR3 is built from 17 residues. The germline V gene has CDR1 SEHNR and CDR2 FQNEAQ (reference sequence). The CDR3 protein is CASSLFPSGDAYNEQFF. CDR3 DNA: TGTGCCAGCAGCTTATTCCCTAGCGGGGATGCCTACAATGAGCAGTTCTTC.

V and J are TRBV3-1 (or the pseudogene TRBV3-2) and TRBJ2-7; maybe TRBD2 (5 bases). CDR1 and CDR2 from the germline V gene are LGHDT and YNNKEL (reference sequence). Trimming took 1 base from V and 6 from J, leaving 10 bases between them. CDR3 length equals 13 residues. The CDR3 DNA reads TGTGCCAGCAGCCAAGTCGCGGGTCGCGAGCAGTACTTC. Encoded protein: CASSQVAGREQYF.

The rearrangement joins TRBV5-3 to TRBJ2-1, with TRBD2 identical over 13 bases. TRBV5-3 is filed as an ORF, its function uncertain. With V trimmed by 4 bases and J by 9 bases, 7 bases remained unmatched. The CDR3 contains 15 residues. The CDR3 sequence is CARSRGLAGIVEQFF. DNA of the CDR3: TGTGCCAGAAGCCGGGGACTAGCGGGAATCGTTGAGCAGTTCTTC.

The V and J genes are TRBV5-1 and TRBJ1-6; no definite D call. With 4 bases removed from V and 10 bases from J, the gap between germline ends came to 12 bases. The CDR3 sequence is 13 residues long. CDR1 is SGHRS, CDR2 YFSETQ, per germline. The DNA of the CDR3 is TGCGCCAGCAGCCCGGGTGTCGAATCACCCCTCCACTTT. Protein: CASSPGVESPLHF. The complete variable domain, with remaining parts taken from reference TRBV5-1 and TRBJ1-6, reads KAGVTQTPRYLIKTRGQQVTLSCSPISGHRSVSWYQQTPGQGLQFLFEYFSETQRNKGNFPGRFSGRQFSNSRSEMNVSTLELGDSALYLCASSPGVESPLHFGNGTRLTVT.

J is TRBJ2-1 and V is TRBV19, with D tentatively TRBD2 (5 bases). Germline V gene data show CDR1 as LNHDA and CDR2 as SQIVND (reference sequence). This CDR3 comprises 13 residues. V lost 4 bases to trimming and J lost 8 bases, with 12 bases between them. The CDR3 DNA is TGTGCCAGTAGTAGCCTTCTCGGGGATGAGCAGTTCTTC. Amino acid sequence: CASSSLLGDEQFF.

The chain employs TRBV25-1 and TRBJ2-5, with D perhaps matching TRBD2 (6 bases). Germline V gene sequence: CDR1 MGHDK, CDR2 SYGVNS. The V gene lost 2 bases and the J gene lost 5 bases, with 18 bases spanning the gap. CDR3 length: 16 amino acids. CDR3 amino acids: CASSEGGGPTGETQYF. In DNA, the CDR3 is TGTGCCAGCAGTGAAGGCGGAGGGCCCACCGGGGAGACCCAGTACTTC.

The chain joins TRBV7-9 to TRBJ2-5; 8 nucleotides match TRBD1. V gave up 5 bases and J gave up 2 bases; unmatched junction bases: 10. Germline V gene sequence: CDR1 SEHNR, CDR2 FQNEAQ (reference sequence). The CDR3 spans 16 residues. DNA for the CDR3: TGTGCCAGCAGCCCCGGGGACAGGCAGCGGCAAGAGACCCAGTACTTC. This codes for CASSPGDRQRQETQYF.

J is TRBJ1-1 and V is TRBV29-1, with a possible D match to TRBD1 (5 bases). Trimming shortened V by 4 bases and J by 7 bases, and 13 bases separated the two germline ends. The CDR3 totals 12 residues. Germline loops: CDR1 SQVTM, CDR2 ANQGSEA. The DNA for the CDR3 is TGCAGCGTTGCCTCCGGGGGGTTTGAAGCTTTCTTT. Translated, it gives CSVASGGFEAFF.